Below, 19 T cell receptor beta chains from the same sample are listed, as sequenced in a study of CD8 T cells in ankylosing spondylitis. In TCRdb, the 5' RACE reads were re-called with MiXCR into one record per CDR3 protein. The sample records over 60,000 distinct CDR3 sequences, about 5.2% being singletons. Sequencing used blood, either unsorted or a sorted T cell fraction (not recorded which). The receptor set was obtained from a male donor with ankylosing spondylitis or in good health (not recorded which).

This clonotype was counted at least ten times. The V gene is TRBV18, the J gene TRBJ1-2; D is perhaps TRBD1 (6 bases). The CDR3 runs 14 residues. The V end lost 5 bases, the J end lost 5 bases, and 15 bases lay between the germline ends. Per germline, CDR1 KGHSH and CDR2 LQKENI. CDR3 DNA: TGTGCCAGCTCAACGAGGACAGAAATATATGGCTACACCTTC. This gives the protein CASSTRTEIYGYTF.

At least ten counts were recorded for this clonotype. The CDR3 DNA sequence: TGCAGCGCGAGGCGGGGAATTAATGAAAAACTGTTTTTT. It codes for CSARRGINEKLFF. The chain couples TRBV29-1 to TRBJ1-4; D is unresolved. The CDR3 sequence is 13 residues long. Per germline, CDR1 SQVTM and CDR2 ANQGSEA. The V gene lost 7 bases and the J gene lost 4 bases, with 13 bases spanning the gap.

In this sample, this clonotype turned up many times. The rearrangement uses TRBV20-1 and TRBJ1-2; TRBD1 might be the D (5 bases). V lost 5 bases and J lost 6, with 13 bases in between. The germline V gene encodes CDR1 DFQATT and CDR2 SNEGSKA (reference sequence). The CDR3 runs 12 residues. As DNA, the CDR3 is TGCAGTGCTCGCCGGGGACCGGATGGCTACACCTTC. This codes for CSARRGPDGYTF.

In its sample, this clonotype was seen many times. V usage is TRBV5-1 and J usage is TRBJ2-3; D assignment may be TRBD1 or TRBD2 (5 bases each). The germline CDR1 and CDR2 sequences are SGHRS and YFSETQ. The CDR3 loop spans 14 amino acids. Between the trimmed V and J ends, which lost 0 bases and 4 bases, there was a span of 9 bases. The CDR3 is CASSLDQGADTQYF. Written as DNA, the CDR3 is TGCGCCAGCAGCTTGGATCAGGGAGCAGATACGCAGTATTTT. The variable domain in full, completed from reference TRBV5-1 and TRBJ2-3, reads KAGVTQTPRYLIKTRGQQVTLSCSPISGHRSVSWYQQTPGQGLQFLFEYFSETQRNKGNFPGRFSGRQFSNSRSEMNVSTLELGDSALYLCASSLDQGADTQYFGPGTRLTVL.

This clonotype was counted at least ten times. The V call is TRBV30, the J call TRBJ2-3; D is unclear. Germline values: CDR1 GTSNPN, CDR2 SVGIG (reference sequence). The V and J ends lost 0 bases and 4 bases respectively, with 8 bases between them. The CDR3 loop spans 13 amino acids. This CDR3 is CAWSVPGADTQYF. CDR3 DNA: TGTGCCTGGAGTGTACCCGGAGCAGATACGCAGTATTTT.

This clonotype has at least ten counts. This rearrangement joins TRBV20-1 to TRBJ2-7; tentative D call: TRBD2 (6 bases). Germline-derived CDR1 and CDR2 are DFQATT and SNEGSKA (reference sequence). This CDR3 is built from 17 residues. Trimming removed 5 bases at V and 2 bases at J, with 25 bases between. CDR3 DNA sequence: TGCAGTGCTGGGGGGTCGTTAGCGCGGGGATCGGCCTACGAGCAGTACTTC. Its protein is CSAGGSLARGSAYEQYF.

This clonotype was detected many times. The chain links TRBV5-1 to TRBJ2-1; tentative D call: TRBD2 (5 bases). There are 13 residues in the CDR3. CDR1 is SGHRS and CDR2 is YFSETQ in the germline V gene. Trimming pared 4 bases from V and 13 bases from J, leaving 18 bases between. In DNA form, the CDR3 reads TGCGCCAGCAGCGAGTCGTCGGGGTCTTATCAGTTCTTC. Protein sequence: CASSESSGSYQFF.

In this sample, this clonotype turned up many times. The genes are TRBV14 and TRBJ2-7; 7 bases are shared with TRBD1. The V gene's germline CDR1 is SGHDN and CDR2 FVKESK. CDR3 length: 14 amino acids. With V trimmed by 5 bases and J by 2 bases, 6 bases remained unmatched. The CDR3 DNA follows: TGTGCCAGCAGCGGGAGACAGGGACCCTACGAGCAGTACTTC. Its protein product is CASSGRQGPYEQYF. The full variable domain, completed using reference TRBV14 and TRBJ2-7, is EAGVTQFPSHSVIEKGQTVTLRCDPISGHDNLYWYRRVMGKEIKFLLHFVKESKQDESGMPNNRFLAERTGGTYSTLKVQPAELEDSGVYFCASSGRQGPYEQYFGPGTRLTVT.

This clonotype has a count of ten or more. The chain links TRBV20-1 to TRBJ1-2; TRBD1 matches 7 bases. V trimming: 0 bases; J trimming: 7 bases; junction bases outside the gene matches: 8. The V gene's germline CDR1 is DFQATT and CDR2 SNEGSKA (reference sequence). The CDR3 covers 14 residues. The CDR3 loop is CSARDKTGRSGYTF. CDR3 DNA: TGCAGTGCTAGAGACAAGACAGGGCGGAGTGGCTACACCTTC.

This clonotype was seen at least ten times. This chain uses TRBV5-1 with TRBJ2-5, with 8 bases aligning to TRBD1. Trimming cost V 4 bases and J 5 bases; bases outside gene matches: 10. The CDR3 contains 15 residues. Germline-derived CDR1 and CDR2 are SGHRS and YFSETQ. The CDR3, as DNA: TGCGCCAGCAGCGACGGACAGGGTGAAACGGAGACCCAGTACTTC. Encoded protein: CASSDGQGETETQYF.

The table lists this clonotype with many counts. The chain's CDR3 is CASSRDSSRYGYTF. Written as DNA, the CDR3 is TGTGCCAGCAGTCGGGACAGCTCTCGGTATGGCTACACCTTC. The rearrangement links TRBV12-3 or TRBV12-4 to TRBJ1-2; 7 nucleotides match TRBD1. This CDR3 is built from 14 residues. With V trimmed by 5 bases and J by 5 bases, 8 bases remained unmatched.

This clonotype was detected ten times or more. V is TRBV20-1 and J is TRBJ1-5; TRBD1 matches at 7 bases. This CDR3 contains 13 residues. V lost 2 bases, J lost 5 bases, and 3 bases stayed unmatched. Germline values: CDR1 DFQATT, CDR2 SNEGSKA (reference sequence). Here the CDR3 DNA reads TGCAGTGCTAGAACAGGGACAGATCAGCCCCAGCATTTT. It encodes CSARTGTDQPQHF.

This clonotype was picked up many times. The chain couples TRBV5-1 to TRBJ1-1; possibly TRBD1 for D (5 bases). V was trimmed by 5 bases and J by 3 bases, leaving 14 bases between them. CDR1 and CDR2 from the germline V gene are SGHRS and YFSETQ. This CDR3 contains 14 residues. The CDR3 region has the DNA TGCGCCAGCAGGTTGTGGAGGGACGACACTGAAGCTTTCTTT. This translates into CASRLWRDDTEAFF.

This clonotype was counted between two and nine times. A much larger clone is a single base away; this may be a read error. CDR3 in DNA: TGTGCCAGCTGCCGACCACCATCCAGTGGATTAAACACCGGGGAGCTGTTTTTT. This encodes CASCRPPSSGLNTGELFF. The V call is TRBV2, the J call TRBJ2-2; D uncertain. This CDR3 is 18 amino acids long. Looked up from germline, CDR1 is SNHLY and CDR2 is FYNNEI. Trimming cost V 8 bases and J 2 bases, with 24 bases left between them.

This clonotype occurred many times. The J gene is TRBJ2-2, the V gene TRBV20-1, with TRBD1 matching over 8 bases. Germline values: CDR1 DFQATT, CDR2 SNEGSKA (reference sequence). This CDR3 spans 13 amino acids. Germline trimming cut 5 bases from V and 4 bases from J; bases unmatched to any gene: 3. The chain's CDR3 is CSAGQGGTGELFF. The CDR3 region has the DNA TGCAGTGCTGGACAGGGAGGCACCGGGGAGCTGTTTTTT.

This clonotype showed up many times. The chain combines TRBV20-1 with TRBJ1-4; D is uncertain. Trimming left V 3 bases short and J 0 bases short, with 14 bases between. The CDR3 length is 16 residues. CDR1 is DFQATT and CDR2 is SNEGSKA in the germline V gene (reference sequence). Here the CDR3 reads CSARAYGRTTNEKLFF. CDR3 DNA: TGCAGTGCTAGGGCCTACGGGCGGACAACTAATGAAAAACTGTTTTTT.

This clonotype was observed at least ten times. The chain employs TRBV5-1 and TRBJ2-4; D gene ambiguous. Trimming removed 0 bases from V and 12 bases from J, with 19 bases in between. Germline loops: CDR1 SGHRS, CDR2 YFSETQ. This CDR3 contains 15 residues. CDR3 DNA sequence: TGCGCCAGCAGCTTGGTGGCTTTGGAAGGAGAGGCTCAGTACTTC. Its protein product is CASSLVALEGEAQYF. Supplemented by reference TRBV5-1 and TRBJ2-4, the full variable domain reads KAGVTQTPRYLIKTRGQQVTLSCSPISGHRSVSWYQQTPGQGLQFLFEYFSETQRNKGNFPGRFSGRQFSNSRSEMNVSTLELGDSALYLCASSLVALEGEAQYFGAGTRLSVL.

This clonotype was recorded at least ten times. The V gene is TRBV4-1, the J gene TRBJ2-7, with D possibly being TRBD1 (6 bases). Germline loops: CDR1 MGHRA, CDR2 YSYEKL. The CDR3 has 14 residues. The germline V and J ends were trimmed by 1 base and 3 bases, with 10 bases remaining between them. As DNA, the CDR3 is TGCGCCAGCAGCCAAGTTTCAGGGGACTACGAGCAGTACTTC. Translating gives CASSQVSGDYEQYF.

This clonotype showed up many times. The rearrangement links TRBV18 to TRBJ2-7, with no clear D. The V end lost 3 bases, the J end lost 0 bases, and 9 bases lay between the germline ends. The CDR3 loop spans 14 amino acids. Germline values: CDR1 KGHSH, CDR2 LQKENI. The chain's CDR3 is CASSPAWLSYEQYF. The CDR3, as DNA: TGTGCCAGCTCACCTGCCTGGCTCTCCTACGAGCAGTACTTC.